This is a list of T cell receptor beta chains from one sample in a study of cytomegalovirus exposure and HLA in healthy donors. Method: immunoSEQ multiplex PCR; TCRdb's copy keeps in-frame clones and lacks some. The data show about 140,000 clones, around 80% seen once. The sequencing input was PBMCs. These TCRs come from a man aged 40-49 years in good health and CMV-seropositive. Both conserved end residues are part of each CDR3. The order of the fields is D gene, V gene, clone size, J gene, CDR3 DNA, CDR3 protein. D genes are given only for firm matches. Clone size is not always given. Where it is, it says once, few, many or a class for expanded clones.

.	TRBV15	few	TRBJ2-7	TGTGCCACCAGCAAGGGATCAGGGGAACGGCAGTACTTC	CATSKGSGERQYF
TRBD1	TRBV5-4	.	TRBJ2-7	TGTGCCAGCAGCCAAAAGCAGGGGGCTTCCTCCTACGAGCAGTACTTC	CASSQKQGASSYEQYF
.	TRBV11-2	.	TRBJ1-2	TGTGCCAGCAGCTTAGGCGCAGGGGTCAGTGGCTACACCTTC	CASSLGAGVSGYTF
TRBD2	TRBV7-2	few	TRBJ2-3	TGTGCCAGCAGCTTTAGAAGCGGGGGGGGCGCAGATACGCAGTATTTT	CASSFRSGGGADTQYF
.	TRBV18	.	TRBJ2-7	TGTGCCAGCTCACCAACCCTTTTGAGGGGGAGTAATGAGCAGTACTTC	CASSPTLLRGSNEQYF
.	TRBV9	.	TRBJ1-5	TGTGCCAGCAGTCAGGGGTCGGGTCAGCCCCAGCATTTT	CASSQGSGQPQHF
.	TRBV7-2	few	TRBJ2-3	TGTGCCAGCAGCTTAGGGCCAGCGGGTCTTAGCACAGATACGCAGTATTTT	CASSLGPAGLSTDTQYF
TRBD2	TRBV4-3	once	TRBJ2-3	TGCGCCAGCAGCCACCTACCGGGACTAGCGGGATCCGCGACGGGCGCAGATACGCAGTATTTT	CASSHLPGLAGSATGADTQYF
TRBD1	TRBV7-2	few	TRBJ2-5	TGTGCCAGCAGCTTGGACAGGGGGCGTGAGACCCAGTACTTC	CASSLDRGRETQYF
.	TRBV7-8	.	TRBJ2-6	TGTGCCAGCAGCTTTTCAGGGCACGGGGCCAACGTCCTGACTTTC	CASSFSGHGANVLTF
TRBD1	TRBV11-2	.	TRBJ2-7	TGTGCCAGCAGCTCCCATAGGACAGGGGGCTGGTACTTC	CASSSHRTGGWYF
.	TRBV28	.	TRBJ1-3	TGTGCCAGCAGCCCAGACTCTGGAAACACCATATATTTT	CASSPDSGNTIYF
.	TRBV30	.	TRBJ2-6	TGTGCCTGGATCTCCTCTGGGGCCAACGTCCTGACTTTC	CAWISSGANVLTF
.	TRBV11-3	.	TRBJ2-7	TGTGCCAGCAGCTTAGTTTCCGCCGCGGGCGAGCAGTACTTC	CASSLVSAAGEQYF
TRBD1	TRBV19	.	TRBJ2-3	TGTGCCAGTAGCTCGGGACAGGGTTCGTATACGCAGTATTTT	CASSSGQGSYTQYF
TRBD2	TRBV9	.	TRBJ2-5	TGTGCCAGCAGCACGGGACTAGCGGGAGTACGAGAGACCCAGTACTTC	CASSTGLAGVRETQYF
TRBD2	TRBV5-6	few	TRBJ2-7	TGTGCCAGCAGCTTGGCCGGGGGCGGGAGGGCCGCCTACGAGCAGTACTTC	CASSLAGGGRAAYEQYF
.	TRBV28	.	TRBJ1-5	TGTGCCAGCAGTCCCCCGGCGGGAAATAGTCGACCCCAGCATTTT	CASSPPAGNSRPQHF
TRBD1	TRBV4-1	.	TRBJ2-5	TGCGCCAGCAGCCCCGACAGGGGAGAGACCCAGTACTTC	CASSPDRGETQYF
TRBD1	TRBV2	.	TRBJ2-1	TGTGCCACGCCTCGGGACAGCCCCCTCAATGAGCAGTTCTTC	CATPRDSPLNEQFF
TRBD1	TRBV4-3	few	TRBJ2-7	TGCGCCAGCAGCCAAGAGACAGGGGGTTACGAGCAGTACTTC	CASSQETGGYEQYF
TRBD1	TRBV19	.	TRBJ2-6	TGTGCCAGTAGTAGGACAGGGTCTGGGGCCAACGTCCTGACTTTC	CASSRTGSGANVLTF
TRBD1	TRBV5-1	.	TRBJ1-1	TGCGCCAGCAGCTTGGGACAGGGCTATACTGAAGCTTTCTTT	CASSLGQGYTEAFF
TRBD1	TRBV7-2	.	TRBJ1-4	TGTGCCAGCAGCTCCGACAGGGGTGAAAAACTGTTTTTT	CASSSDRGEKLFF
.	TRBV4-1	.	TRBJ1-4	TGCGCCAGCAGCCAAGAACAGGGTAACACTAATGAAAAACTGTTTTTT	CASSQEQGNTNEKLFF
TRBD1	TRBV6-1	once	TRBJ2-1	TGTGCCAGCAGAACAGGGGAATCCTACAATGAGCAGTTCTTC	CASRTGESYNEQFF
.	TRBV4-1	once	TRBJ2-3	TGCGCCAGCAGCCTTGGGCCTACTAGCCCAGATATTCCAGATACGCAGTATTTT	CASSLGPTSPDIPDTQYF
.	TRBV2	.	TRBJ2-6	TGTGCCAGCAGAGGGGGGGTTAGCTCTGGGGCCAACGTCCTGACTTTC	CASRGGVSSGANVLTF
TRBD2	TRBV27	.	TRBJ2-7	TGTGCCAGCAGTCCGGGAGGGTGGAACTCCTACGAGCAGTACTTC	CASSPGGWNSYEQYF
.	TRBV11-2	once	TRBJ2-1	TGTGCCAGCAGCTCAGCAGGTGATGAGCAGTTCTTC	CASSSAGDEQFF